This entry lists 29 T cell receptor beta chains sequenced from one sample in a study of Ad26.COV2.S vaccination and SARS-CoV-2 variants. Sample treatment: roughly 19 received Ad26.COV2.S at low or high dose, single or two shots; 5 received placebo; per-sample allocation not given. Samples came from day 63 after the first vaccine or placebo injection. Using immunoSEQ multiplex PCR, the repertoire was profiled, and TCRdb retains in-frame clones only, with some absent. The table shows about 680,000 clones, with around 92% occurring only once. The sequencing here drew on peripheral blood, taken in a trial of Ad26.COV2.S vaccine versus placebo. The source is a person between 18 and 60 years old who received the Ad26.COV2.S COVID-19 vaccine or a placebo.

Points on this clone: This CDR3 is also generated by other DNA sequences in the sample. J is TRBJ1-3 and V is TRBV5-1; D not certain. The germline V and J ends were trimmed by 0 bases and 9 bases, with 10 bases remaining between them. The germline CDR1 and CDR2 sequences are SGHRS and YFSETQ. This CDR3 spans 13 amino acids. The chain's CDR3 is CASSLDGLSTIYF. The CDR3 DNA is TGCGCCAGCAGCTTGGATGGTTTAAGCACCATATATTTT.

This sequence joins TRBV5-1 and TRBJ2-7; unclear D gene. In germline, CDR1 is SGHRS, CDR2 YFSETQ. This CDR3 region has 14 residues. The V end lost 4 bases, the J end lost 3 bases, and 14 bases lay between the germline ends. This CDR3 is CASSHARPDYEQYF. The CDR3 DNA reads TGCGCCAGCAGCCATGCTAGACCAGACTACGAGCAGTACTTC.

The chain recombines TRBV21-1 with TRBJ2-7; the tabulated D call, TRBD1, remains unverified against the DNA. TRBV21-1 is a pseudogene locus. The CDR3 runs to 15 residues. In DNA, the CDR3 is TGTGCCAGCACCCTAATGACAGGCGGAACCTACGAGCAGTACTTC. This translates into CASTLMTGGTYEQYF.

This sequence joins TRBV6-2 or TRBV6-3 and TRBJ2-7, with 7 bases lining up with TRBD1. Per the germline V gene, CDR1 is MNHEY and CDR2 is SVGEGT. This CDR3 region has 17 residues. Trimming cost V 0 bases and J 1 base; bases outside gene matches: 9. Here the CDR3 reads CASSYSTGTARSYEQYF. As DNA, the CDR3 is TGTGCCAGCAGTTACTCGACCGGGACAGCCCGGTCCTACGAGCAGTACTTC.

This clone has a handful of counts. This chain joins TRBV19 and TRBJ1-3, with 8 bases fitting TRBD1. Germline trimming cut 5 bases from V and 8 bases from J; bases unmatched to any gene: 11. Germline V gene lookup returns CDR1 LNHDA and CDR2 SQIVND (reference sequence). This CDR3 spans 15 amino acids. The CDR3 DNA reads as TGTGCCAGTAGTCTCCAGCCAGGGGGCGGTTACACCATATATTTT. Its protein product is CASSLQPGGGYTIYF.

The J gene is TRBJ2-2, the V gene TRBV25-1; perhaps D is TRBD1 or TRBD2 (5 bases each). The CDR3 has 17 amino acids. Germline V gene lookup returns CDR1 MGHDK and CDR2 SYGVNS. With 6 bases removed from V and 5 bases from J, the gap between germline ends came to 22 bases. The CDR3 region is CASSVSPGTHYTGELFF. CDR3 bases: TGTGCCAGCAGCGTCTCCCCCGGGACCCACTATACCGGGGAGCTGTTTTTT.

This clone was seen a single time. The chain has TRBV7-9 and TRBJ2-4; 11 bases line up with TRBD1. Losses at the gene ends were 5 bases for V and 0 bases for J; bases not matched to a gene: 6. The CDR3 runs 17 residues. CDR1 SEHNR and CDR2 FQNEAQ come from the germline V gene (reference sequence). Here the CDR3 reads CASSPWTGGAAKNIQYF. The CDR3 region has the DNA TGTGCCAGCAGCCCCTGGACAGGGGGCGCAGCCAAAAACATTCAGTACTTC.

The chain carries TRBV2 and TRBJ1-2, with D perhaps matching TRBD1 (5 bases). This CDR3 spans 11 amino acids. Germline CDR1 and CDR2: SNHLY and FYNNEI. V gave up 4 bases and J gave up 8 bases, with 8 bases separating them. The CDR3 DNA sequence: TGTGCCAGCAGTGCGGAGGGGGGCTACACCTTC. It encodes CASSAEGGYTF.

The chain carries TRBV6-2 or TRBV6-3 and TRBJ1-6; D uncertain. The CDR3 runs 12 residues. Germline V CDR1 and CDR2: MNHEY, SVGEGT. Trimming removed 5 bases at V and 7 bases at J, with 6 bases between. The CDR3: CASSTINSPLHF. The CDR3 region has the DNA TGTGCCAGCAGTACTATAAATTCACCCCTCCACTTT.

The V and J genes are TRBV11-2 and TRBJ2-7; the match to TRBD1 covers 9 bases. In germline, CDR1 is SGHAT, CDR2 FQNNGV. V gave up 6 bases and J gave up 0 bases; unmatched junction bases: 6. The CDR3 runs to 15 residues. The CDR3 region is CASRKGGQGSYEQYF. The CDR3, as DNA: TGTGCCAGCAGAAAAGGGGGACAGGGCTCCTACGAGCAGTACTTC. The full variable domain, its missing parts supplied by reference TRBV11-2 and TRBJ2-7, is EAGVAQSPRYKIIEKRQSVAFWCNPISGHATLYWYQQILGQGPKLLIQFQNNGVVDDSQLPKDRFSAERLKGVDSTLKIQPAKLEDSAVYLCASRKGGQGSYEQYFGPGTRLTVT.

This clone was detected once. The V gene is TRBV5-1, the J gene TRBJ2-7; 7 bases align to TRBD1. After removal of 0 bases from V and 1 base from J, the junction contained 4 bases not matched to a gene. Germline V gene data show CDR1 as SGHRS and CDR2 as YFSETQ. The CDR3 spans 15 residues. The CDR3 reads CASSLGNRGSYEQYF. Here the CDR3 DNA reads TGCGCCAGCAGCTTGGGGAACAGGGGATCCTACGAGCAGTACTTC.

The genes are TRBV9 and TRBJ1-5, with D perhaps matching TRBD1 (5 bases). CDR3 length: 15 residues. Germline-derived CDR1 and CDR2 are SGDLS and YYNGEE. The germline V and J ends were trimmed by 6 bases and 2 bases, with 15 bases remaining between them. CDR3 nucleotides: TGTGCCAGCAATAGCGAAGGGGCACGCAATCAGCCCCAGCATTTT. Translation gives CASNSEGARNQPQHF.

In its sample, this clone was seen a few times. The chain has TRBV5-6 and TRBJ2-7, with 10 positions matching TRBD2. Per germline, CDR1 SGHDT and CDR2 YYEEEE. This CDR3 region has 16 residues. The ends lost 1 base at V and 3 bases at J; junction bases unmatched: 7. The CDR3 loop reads CASSLRGASGGYEQYF. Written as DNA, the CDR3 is TGTGCCAGCAGCTTGCGAGGGGCTAGCGGGGGCTACGAGCAGTACTTC.

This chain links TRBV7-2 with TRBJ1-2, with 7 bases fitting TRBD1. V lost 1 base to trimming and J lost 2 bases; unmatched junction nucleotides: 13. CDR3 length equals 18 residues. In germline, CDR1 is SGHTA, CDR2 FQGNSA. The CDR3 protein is CASSLDPLGDRGNYGYTF. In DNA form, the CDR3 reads TGTGCCAGCAGCTTAGACCCTCTGGGGGACAGAGGAAACTATGGCTACACCTTC. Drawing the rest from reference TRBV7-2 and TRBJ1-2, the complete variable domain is GAGVSQSPSNKVTEKGKDVELRCDPISGHTALYWYRQSLGQGLEFLIYFQGNSAPDKSGLPSDRFSAERTGGSVSTLTIQRTQQEDSAVYLCASSLDPLGDRGNYGYTFGSGTRLTVV.

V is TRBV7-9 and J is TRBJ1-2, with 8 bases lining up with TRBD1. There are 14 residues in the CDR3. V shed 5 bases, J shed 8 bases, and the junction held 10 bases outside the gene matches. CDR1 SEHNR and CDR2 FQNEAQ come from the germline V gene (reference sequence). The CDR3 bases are TGTGCCAGCAGCCCCGGACAGGGAGTAGAGGGCTACACCTTC. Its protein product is CASSPGQGVEGYTF.

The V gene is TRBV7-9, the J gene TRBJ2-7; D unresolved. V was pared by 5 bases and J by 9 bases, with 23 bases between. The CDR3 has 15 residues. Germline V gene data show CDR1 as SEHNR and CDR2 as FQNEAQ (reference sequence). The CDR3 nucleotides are TGTGCCAGCAGCCCCTTTGGCACAGTAGTCTTATGGCAGTACTTC. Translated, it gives CASSPFGTVVLWQYF.

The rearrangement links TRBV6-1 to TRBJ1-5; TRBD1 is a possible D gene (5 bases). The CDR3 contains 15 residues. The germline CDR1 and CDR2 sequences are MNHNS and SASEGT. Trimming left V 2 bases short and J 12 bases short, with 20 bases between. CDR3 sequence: CASSEPAGTRFDQHF. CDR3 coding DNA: TGTGCCAGCAGTGAACCAGCCGGGACCCGATTTGACCAGCATTTT.

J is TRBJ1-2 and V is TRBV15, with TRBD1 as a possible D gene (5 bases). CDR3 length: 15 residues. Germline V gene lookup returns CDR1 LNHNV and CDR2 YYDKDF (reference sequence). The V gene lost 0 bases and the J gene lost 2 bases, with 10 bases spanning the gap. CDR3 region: CATSRDRGQNYGYTF. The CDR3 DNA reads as TGTGCCACCAGCAGAGATAGGGGCCAGAACTATGGCTACACCTTC.

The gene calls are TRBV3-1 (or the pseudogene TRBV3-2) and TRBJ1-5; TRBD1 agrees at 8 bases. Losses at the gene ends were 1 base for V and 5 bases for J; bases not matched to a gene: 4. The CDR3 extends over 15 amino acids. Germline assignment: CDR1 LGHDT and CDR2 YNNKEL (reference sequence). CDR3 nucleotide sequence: TGTGCCAGCAGCCAAGGACAGGGGTTGCATCAGCCCCAGCATTTT. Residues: CASSQGQGLHQPQHF.

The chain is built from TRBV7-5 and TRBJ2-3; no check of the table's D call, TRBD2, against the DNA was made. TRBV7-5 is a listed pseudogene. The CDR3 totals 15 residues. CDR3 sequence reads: CARSLLAGSTDTQYF. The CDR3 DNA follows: TGTGCCAGAAGCTTACTAGCGGGGAGCACAGATACGCAGTATTTT.

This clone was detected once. The DNA of the CDR3 is TGTGCCAGCAGCTTAGGGCAGGGTGGAGTTCAGCCCCAGCATTTT. Its translation is CASSLGQGGVQPQHF. The chain joins TRBV7-2 to TRBJ1-5, with D perhaps matching TRBD1 (5 bases). Trimming shortened V by 1 base and J by 6 bases, and 13 bases separated the two germline ends. The CDR3 runs 15 residues. Per germline, CDR1 SGHTA and CDR2 FQGNSA.

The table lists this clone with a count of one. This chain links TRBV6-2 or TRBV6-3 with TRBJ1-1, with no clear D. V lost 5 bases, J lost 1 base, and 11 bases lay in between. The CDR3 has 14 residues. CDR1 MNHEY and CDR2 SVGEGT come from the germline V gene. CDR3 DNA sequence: TGTGCCAGCAGTGACGGGAGCACGAACACTGAAGCTTTCTTT. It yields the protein CASSDGSTNTEAFF.

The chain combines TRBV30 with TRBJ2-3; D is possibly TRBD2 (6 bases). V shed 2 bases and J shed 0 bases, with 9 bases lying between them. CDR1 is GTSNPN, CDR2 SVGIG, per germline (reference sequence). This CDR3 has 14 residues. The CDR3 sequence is CAWSQSGSTDTQYF. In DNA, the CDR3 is TGTGCCTGGAGTCAAAGCGGGAGCACAGATACGCAGTATTTT.

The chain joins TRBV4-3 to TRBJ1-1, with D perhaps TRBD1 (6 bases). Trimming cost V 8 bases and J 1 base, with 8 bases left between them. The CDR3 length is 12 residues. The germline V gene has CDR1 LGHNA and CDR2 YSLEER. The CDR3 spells CASSTGNTEAFF. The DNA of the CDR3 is TGCGCCAGCTCGACAGGGAACACTGAAGCTTTCTTT.

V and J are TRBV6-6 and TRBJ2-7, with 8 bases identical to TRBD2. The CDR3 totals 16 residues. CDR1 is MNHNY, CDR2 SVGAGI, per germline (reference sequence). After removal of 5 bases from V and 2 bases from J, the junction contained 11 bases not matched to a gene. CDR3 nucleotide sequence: TGTGCCAGCAGTAGCCCCAGGGGAGCGGGGGCCTACGAGCAGTACTTC. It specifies CASSSPRGAGAYEQYF.

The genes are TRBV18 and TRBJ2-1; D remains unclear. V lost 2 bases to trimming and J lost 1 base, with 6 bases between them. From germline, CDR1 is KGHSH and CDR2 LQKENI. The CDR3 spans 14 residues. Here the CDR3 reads CASSPGVSYNEQFF. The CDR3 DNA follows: TGTGCCAGCTCACCAGGGGTTTCCTACAATGAGCAGTTCTTC.

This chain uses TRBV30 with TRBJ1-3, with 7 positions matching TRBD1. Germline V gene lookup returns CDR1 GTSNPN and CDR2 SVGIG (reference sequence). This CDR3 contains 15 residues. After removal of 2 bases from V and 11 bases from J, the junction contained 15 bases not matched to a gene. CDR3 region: CAWSRPRGNPGPIYF. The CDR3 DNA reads TGTGCCTGGAGTAGGCCCAGGGGGAACCCCGGCCCCATATATTTT.

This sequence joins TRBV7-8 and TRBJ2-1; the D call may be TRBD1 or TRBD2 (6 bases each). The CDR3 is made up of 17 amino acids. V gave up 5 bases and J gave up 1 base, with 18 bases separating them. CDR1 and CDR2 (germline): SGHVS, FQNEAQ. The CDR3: CASSPNNRDWSYNEQFF. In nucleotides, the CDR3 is TGTGCCAGCAGCCCCAACAACAGGGACTGGTCCTACAATGAGCAGTTCTTC.

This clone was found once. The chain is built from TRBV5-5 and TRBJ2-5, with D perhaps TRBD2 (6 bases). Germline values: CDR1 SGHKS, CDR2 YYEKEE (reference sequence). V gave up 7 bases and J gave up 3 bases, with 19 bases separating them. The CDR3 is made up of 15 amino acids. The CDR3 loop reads CASQRAGPVKETQYF. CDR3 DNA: TGTGCCAGCCAACGCGCGGGACCGGTCAAAGAGACCCAGTACTTC.